Presented here are 32 T cell receptor beta chains from one specimen sequenced in a study of blood T cell repertoires in COVID-19. Sequencing used immunoSEQ multiplex PCR; TCRdb keeps in-frame clones, though not all of them. This sample has a few hundred thousand clones, with roughly 91% found just once. The sequencing input was PBMCs or T cells enriched from blood (not recorded which). These receptors all come from a woman aged 60-75 years in a cohort exposed to, infected with or recovered from COVID-19 (not recorded which).

The chain joins TRBV5-6 to TRBJ2-7; 12 bases are shared with TRBD2. CDR1 and CDR2 from the germline V gene are SGHDT and YYEEEE. The ends lost 4 bases at V and 2 bases at J; junction bases unmatched: 13. The length of the CDR3 is 18 residues. CDR3 DNA sequence: TGTGCCAGCAGCGGGGTGGCTAGCGGGAGGGGCATAACCTACGAGCAGTACTTC. Protein product: CASSGVASGRGITYEQYF.

The chain uses TRBV30 and TRBJ1-6, with D perhaps TRBD1 (6 bases). The CDR3 contains 16 residues. V was pared by 1 base and J by 9 bases, with 19 bases between. Germline CDR1 is GTSNPN and CDR2 is SVGIG (reference sequence). The CDR3 loop is CAWSAGDNGLASPLHF. CDR3 sequence (DNA): TGTGCCTGGAGTGCCGGGGACAACGGGCTAGCTTCACCCCTCCACTTT.

This clone appeared once. This chain links TRBV11-2 with TRBJ2-4, with D possibly being TRBD2 (6 bases). V was cut by 1 base and J by 1 base, with 11 bases left in between. The length of the CDR3 is 16 residues. In germline, CDR1 is SGHAT, CDR2 FQNNGV. The CDR3 reads CASSLGGVSAKNIQYF. CDR3 sequence (DNA): TGTGCCAGCAGCTTAGGCGGGGTTTCGGCCAAAAACATTCAGTACTTC.

This chain connects TRBV11-2 to TRBJ2-7, with 10 nucleotides matching TRBD1. CDR1 is SGHAT and CDR2 is FQNNGV in the germline V gene. V lost 5 bases, J lost 9 bases, and 4 bases stayed unmatched. The CDR3 runs to 12 residues. This CDR3 reads CASSPGQGGQYF. CDR3 in DNA: TGTGCCAGCAGCCCCGGACAGGGGGGGCAGTACTTC.

The CDR3 coding sequence is TGTGCCAGCAGCTCCGGGACAGGGTACAATGAGCAGTTCTTC. This sequence encodes CASSSGTGYNEQFF. The rearrangement uses TRBV7-3 and TRBJ2-1, with TRBD1 matching over 9 bases. The CDR3 has 14 amino acids. The V segment lost 4 bases and the J segment 4 bases; nucleotides outside the gene matches: 2. The germline V gene has CDR1 SGHTA and CDR2 FQGTGA.

V and J are TRBV4-1 and TRBJ2-7; D might be TRBD2 (5 bases). Germline assignment: CDR1 MGHRA and CDR2 YSYEKL. CDR3 length: 15 residues. V gave up 0 bases and J gave up 3 bases, with 12 bases separating them. CDR3 nucleotides: TGCGCCAGCAGCCAAGATTGGCCAGGAGGCTACGAGCAGTACTTC. Its translation is CASSQDWPGGYEQYF.

The chain employs TRBV5-6 and TRBJ2-5; TRBD2 matches at 7 bases. The ends lost 0 bases at V and 3 bases at J; junction bases unmatched: 2. The CDR3 is 14 residues long. Germline CDR1 and CDR2: SGHDT and YYEEEE. CDR3: CASSLALAEETQYF. In DNA, the CDR3 is TGTGCCAGCAGCTTGGCCCTAGCGGAAGAGACCCAGTACTTC.

The J gene is TRBJ1-2, the V gene TRBV9, with 9 bases aligning to TRBD1. The length of the CDR3 is 15 residues. Germline V gene lookup returns CDR1 SGDLS and CDR2 YYNGEE. V dropped 3 bases and J dropped 5; count of bases not matched to a gene: 8. The CDR3 DNA is TGTGCCAGCAGCGCGGACGGGACAGGGAATTATGGCTACACCTTC. It codes for CASSADGTGNYGYTF.

The table lists this clone with a count of one. The chain combines TRBV19 with TRBJ1-4; perhaps TRBD1 as D (6 bases). Germline CDR1 is LNHDA and CDR2 is SQIVND (reference sequence). Trimming pared 11 bases from V and 4 bases from J, leaving 23 bases between. This CDR3 is built from 16 residues. CDR3 residues: CAFLPGAPPGNEKLFF. CDR3 nucleotides: TGTGCCTTCCTACCAGGGGCGCCGCCTGGTAATGAAAAACTGTTTTTT.

This clone occurred once. The J gene is TRBJ1-6, the V gene TRBV2; the D is unclear. Germline-derived CDR1 and CDR2 are SNHLY and FYNNEI. V shed 6 bases and J shed 7 bases, with 10 bases lying between them. The CDR3 has 13 residues. The CDR3 is CASSAEFNSPLHF. CDR3 nucleotides: TGTGCCAGCAGCGCCGAGTTCAATTCACCCCTCCACTTT.

CDR3 bases: TGTGCCAGCAGCCCCTGGACTAGCGGGGTCGGATCCTACAATGAGCAGTTCTTC. Its translation: CASSPWTSGVGSYNEQFF. V is TRBV7-9 and J is TRBJ2-1; 12 positions match TRBD2. After removal of 5 bases from V and 1 base from J, the junction contained 9 bases not matched to a gene. CDR1 and CDR2 from the germline V gene are SEHNR and FQNEAQ (reference sequence). The CDR3 sequence is 18 residues long.

The chain joins TRBV7-9 to TRBJ2-3, with a tentative D call TRBD2 (5 bases). Per germline, CDR1 SEHNR and CDR2 FQNEAQ (reference sequence). The V end was cut by 5 bases, the J end by 1 base, with 13 bases between. There are 15 residues in the CDR3. CDR3 loop: CASSTTDGGTDTQYF. DNA for the CDR3: TGTGCCAGCAGCACCACCGACGGGGGCACAGATACGCAGTATTTT.

The chain carries TRBV27 and TRBJ2-7; 9 nucleotides align to TRBD1. The CDR3 contains 13 residues. Germline CDR1 MNHEY, CDR2 SMNVEV (reference sequence). Unmatched junction bases numbered 14, after V lost 8 bases and J lost 12 bases. CDR3 residues: CASRSGTGFMVYF. CDR3 bases: TGTGCCAGCCGCTCCGGGACAGGGTTTATGGTGTACTTC.

The V and J genes are TRBV12-3 or TRBV12-4 and TRBJ2-5; TRBD2 aligns across 8 bases. The CDR3 is made up of 13 amino acids. Trimming removed 6 bases from V and 5 bases from J; junction bases left unmatched: 5. This CDR3 reads CASSQREQETQYF. The CDR3 DNA sequence: TGTGCCAGCAGCCAGCGGGAGCAGGAGACCCAGTACTTC.

The rearrangement joins TRBV19 to TRBJ2-2, with TRBD2 matching over 13 bases. Germline loops: CDR1 LNHDA, CDR2 SQIVND (reference sequence). V lost 5 bases, J lost 7 bases, and 10 bases stayed unmatched. This CDR3 spans 17 amino acids. The CDR3 bases are TGTGCCAGTAGTCTCAGGACTAGCGGGAGATCCGGCGGGGAGCTGTTTTTT. Amino acids: CASSLRTSGRSGGELFF.

The chain uses TRBV2 and TRBJ2-1; 10 nucleotides line up with TRBD2. V trimming: 8 bases; J trimming: 9 bases; junction bases outside the gene matches: 10. This CDR3 has 14 residues. CDR1 and CDR2 (germline): SNHLY, FYNNEI. The CDR3 DNA sequence: TGTGCCAGCCTACAGCGGGAGCGGGGGGGTGAGCAGTTCTTC. This sequence encodes CASLQRERGGEQFF.

The gene calls are TRBV27 and TRBJ2-2; possibly TRBD2 for D (7 bases). CDR1 and CDR2 (germline): MNHEY, SMNVEV (reference sequence). The CDR3 runs 16 residues. Trimming removed 2 bases from V and 6 bases from J, with 16 bases in between. The CDR3 here is CASSLRAGAKAGELFF. CDR3 DNA: TGTGCCAGCAGTTTACGGGCGGGGGCCAAGGCCGGGGAGCTGTTTTTT.

V usage is TRBV21-1 and J usage is TRBJ2-7; no check of the table's D call, TRBD2, against the DNA was made. TRBV21-1 is a listed pseudogene. The CDR3 runs 18 residues. The CDR3 nucleotides are TGTGCCAGCAGCAAAGACCTAGCGGGAAGAAAAAGGCCTTACGAGCAGTACTTC. Translated, it gives CASSKDLAGRKRPYEQYF.

This chain uses TRBV24-1 with TRBJ1-2; 9 nucleotides match TRBD1. Germline V gives CDR1 KGHDR, CDR2 SFDVKD. The CDR3 spans 14 residues. V was clipped by 4 bases and J by 8 bases; unmatched bases: 7. The chain's CDR3 is CATSDPGTGRGYTF. The DNA for the CDR3 is TGTGCCACCAGTGACCCGGGGACAGGGAGAGGCTACACCTTC.

This clone was observed a handful of times. The J gene is TRBJ1-2, the V gene TRBV23-1, with 7 bases that match TRBD1. TRBV23-1 is filed as an ORF, its function uncertain. V was pared by 8 bases and J by 2 bases, with 11 bases of the junction left unmatched. The CDR3 covers 15 residues. The CDR3 DNA reads TGCGCCAGCCTGAACTTGGGACAGTTGAACTATGGCTACACCTTC. This gives the protein CASLNLGQLNYGYTF.

The rearrangement links TRBV10-2 to TRBJ1-2; tentatively, D is TRBD1 (6 bases). The CDR3 spans 16 residues. Deletions cut 1 base from V and 4 bases from J, with 16 bases between. The germline V gene has CDR1 WSHSY and CDR2 SAAADI. DNA of the CDR3: TGCGCCAGCAGTGAGTTTTATTTAACAGGGAGCTATGGCTACACCTTC. It translates to CASSEFYLTGSYGYTF.

This chain joins TRBV27 and TRBJ2-2; 9 bases map to TRBD2. This CDR3 contains 14 residues. V gave up 8 bases and J gave up 10 bases; unmatched junction bases: 11. The V gene's germline CDR1 is MNHEY and CDR2 SMNVEV (reference sequence). The CDR3 loop is CASGQSSGVLELFF. In DNA form, the CDR3 reads TGTGCCAGCGGCCAATCTAGCGGGGTACTGGAGCTGTTTTTT.

V gene TRBV7-2 combines with J gene TRBJ2-7, with no clear D. The CDR3 runs to 14 residues. The germline V gene encodes CDR1 SGHTA and CDR2 FQGNSA. Trimming took off 2 bases at V and 3 bases at J, with 11 bases between the two ends. In DNA, the CDR3 is TGTGCCAGCAGCTTACATGGCTCTGGCTACGAGCAGTACTTC. This gives the protein CASSLHGSGYEQYF.

J is TRBJ2-7 and V is TRBV4-1; D perhaps matches TRBD2 (5 bases). V was clipped by 2 bases and J by 3 bases, with 11 bases between them. Germline V gene data show CDR1 as MGHRA and CDR2 as YSYEKL. This CDR3 is 14 amino acids long. The CDR3 DNA is TGCGCCAGCAGCCAAATGGTCGGGGACTACGAGCAGTACTTC. Its protein product is CASSQMVGDYEQYF.

The rearrangement uses TRBV9 and TRBJ2-2; 8 bases align to TRBD1. Unmatched junction bases numbered 3, after V lost 1 base and J lost 7 bases. The CDR3 has 14 amino acids. CDR1 SGDLS and CDR2 YYNGEE come from the germline V gene. The CDR3 DNA reads as TGTGCCAGCAGCGTATACAGGGGGAGCGGGGAGCTGTTTTTT. This gives the protein CASSVYRGSGELFF. The whole variable domain, remainder taken from reference TRBV9 and TRBJ2-2, is DSGVTQTPKHLITATGQRVTLRCSPRSGDLSVYWYQQSLDQGLQFLIQYYNGEERAKGNILERFSAQQFPDLHSELNLSSLELGDSALYFCASSVYRGSGELFFGEGSRLTVL.

V is TRBV2 and J is TRBJ1-3, with TRBD1 identical over 7 bases. Germline trimming cut 6 bases from V and 0 bases from J; bases unmatched to any gene: 11. Germline V gives CDR1 SNHLY, CDR2 FYNNEI. The CDR3 length is 17 residues. The chain's CDR3 is CASRGDSSGGSGNTIYF. CDR3 sequence (DNA): TGTGCCAGCAGGGGGGACAGTTCAGGAGGCTCTGGAAACACCATATATTTT.

V usage is TRBV19 and J usage is TRBJ2-6; D perhaps matches TRBD1 (5 bases). The CDR3 is 16 residues long. The germline gives CDR1 LNHDA, CDR2 SQIVND (reference sequence). Trimming took off 0 bases at V and 4 bases at J, with 10 bases between the two ends. CDR3 DNA: TGTGCCAGTAGTATAGACCCAGGGCCGGGGGCCAACGTCCTGACTTTC. It codes for CASSIDPGPGANVLTF.

V is TRBV28 and J is TRBJ1-2; possibly TRBD1 for D (5 bases). CDR1 and CDR2 (germline): MDHEN, SYDVKM. This CDR3 comprises 15 residues. V gave up 2 bases and J gave up 4 bases, with 14 bases separating them. For the CDR3, the DNA is TGTGCCAGCAGTTTAGGGGGGGTGGCAGCCTATGGCTACACCTTC. This codes for CASSLGGVAAYGYTF.

CDR3 sequence (DNA): TGTGCCAGTAGTATAGATCACAATAGCAATCAGCCCCAGCATTTT. This gives the protein CASSIDHNSNQPQHF. The chain joins TRBV19 to TRBJ1-5; unclear D gene. Trimming left V 0 bases short and J 0 bases short, with 6 bases between. Germline values: CDR1 LNHDA, CDR2 SQIVND (reference sequence). The CDR3 has 15 residues.

V and J are TRBV20-1 and TRBJ1-5; D not certain. CDR1 is DFQATT and CDR2 is SNEGSKA in the germline V gene (reference sequence). The CDR3 consists of 13 residues. The V and J ends lost 3 bases and 7 bases respectively, with 13 bases between them. In nucleotides, the CDR3 is TGCAGTGCTAGTCCCGGGATTGGACAGCCCCAGCATTTT. It specifies CSASPGIGQPQHF.

The V call is TRBV20-1, the J call TRBJ1-1, with D possibly being TRBD1 (5 bases). This CDR3 has 11 amino acids. V lost 3 bases and J 8 bases, leaving 10 bases between the germline ends. Germline-derived CDR1 and CDR2 are DFQATT and SNEGSKA (reference sequence). CDR3 in DNA: TGCAGTGCTAGTCGCGACAGCGAAGCTTTCTTT. It specifies CSASRDSEAFF.

The genes are TRBV4-1 and TRBJ1-6; D uncertain. With 1 base removed from V and 5 bases from J, the gap between germline ends came to 12 bases. The CDR3 is 16 amino acids. Germline CDR1 is MGHRA and CDR2 is YSYEKL. The CDR3 DNA sequence: TGCGCCAGCAGCCAAGGGTGGGGAGGGAATAATTCACCCCTCCACTTT. Its translation is CASSQGWGGNNSPLHF.